The T cell receptor beta chain under discussion was sequenced for a study of shared clonotypes between healthy human individuals. The repertoire was sequenced with immunoSEQ multiplex PCR; TCRdb's copy has only in-frame clones and lacks some. The sample consists of 1,400,000 or so clones, about 98.5% of them appearing once. Study-level findings and limits: Roughly 5% of naive CD4 clonotypes were shared across a few donors.

Remarks on this clone: Its antigen is unidentified.

V gave up 1 base and J gave up 3 bases, with 10 bases separating them. This CDR3 spans 15 amino acids. Germline lookup yields CDR1 SGHTA and CDR2 FQGTGA. Sequenced material: naive CD4+ T cells sorted from blood. Subset noted: CD45RA+ positively selected. This clonotype was obtained from a man aged 30 to 45 in good health. This rearrangement joins TRBV7-3 to TRBJ2-1, with D unresolved. The CDR3: CASSLRPQSYNEQFF. Written as DNA, the CDR3 is TGTGCCAGCAGCTTAAGGCCACAAAGCTACAATGAGCAGTTCTTC.